The 3 T cell receptor beta chains below were found in one sample sequenced in a study of technical replicates of blood from a handful of donors (dated by TCRdb to 2016 to 2017). Preparation of the library involved the immunoSEQ multiplex PCR assay. TCRdb retrieved this table from immuneACCESS and kept in-frame rearrangements only. Not all clones are present; in checked studies, unresolved V genes account for under half, and no reason is known for the remainder. For this sample the table gives about 82,000 clones, of which nearly 96% were detected only once. More than 0.35% of the sample belongs to the ten largest clones. The sample was T cells isolated from PBMCs. The source is a human donor in good health.

V usage is TRBV7-9 and J usage is TRBJ1-5, with D unresolved. Trimming took off 5 bases at V and 2 bases at J, with 13 bases between the two ends. CDR3 size: 15 residues. CDR1 SEHNR and CDR2 FQNEAQ come from the germline V gene (reference sequence). CDR3 in DNA: TGTGCCAGCAGCCTAGGGAGTTCCGGCAATCAGCCCCAGCATTTT. It is translated as CASSLGSSGNQPQHF.

Here the CDR3 DNA reads TGTGCCAGCTCACCACGCTTGGCTAGACTAGCGAACGACAATGAGCAGTTCTTC. Its translation is CASSPRLARLANDNEQFF. This chain connects TRBV18 to TRBJ2-1; the match to TRBD2 covers 8 bases. The CDR3 sequence is 18 residues long. Germline assignment: CDR1 KGHSH and CDR2 LQKENI. V shed 1 base, J shed 5 bases, and the junction held 13 bases outside the gene matches.

The chain joins TRBV5-1 to TRBJ2-7; 7 bases are shared with TRBD1. With 2 bases clipped from V and 2 bases from J, the junction kept 4 bases outside the gene matches. This CDR3 spans 14 amino acids. Germline V gene data show CDR1 as SGHRS and CDR2 as YFSETQ. DNA for the CDR3: TGCGCCAGCAGCTTAGGGGGCTTGCCCTACGAGCAGTACTTC. Translated: CASSLGGLPYEQYF.